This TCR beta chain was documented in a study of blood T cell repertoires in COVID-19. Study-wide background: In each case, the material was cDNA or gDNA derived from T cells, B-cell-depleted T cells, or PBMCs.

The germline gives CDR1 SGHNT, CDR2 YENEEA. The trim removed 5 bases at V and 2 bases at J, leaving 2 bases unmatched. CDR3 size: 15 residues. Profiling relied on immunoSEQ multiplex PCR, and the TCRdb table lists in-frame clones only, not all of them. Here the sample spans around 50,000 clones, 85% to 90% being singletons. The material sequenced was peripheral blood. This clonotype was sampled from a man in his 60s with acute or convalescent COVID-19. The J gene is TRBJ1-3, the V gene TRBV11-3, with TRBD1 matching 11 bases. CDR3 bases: TGTGCCAGCAGCACGGGACAGGGGGCTGGAAACACCATATATTTT. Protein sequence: CASSTGQGAGNTIYF.